Sequencing of this T cell receptor (beta chain) was carried out in a study of blood T cell repertoires in COVID-19. As for the study in general: Both acute and convalescent COVID-19 samples were obtained from the United States, Italy and Spain.

Some clones are missing from TCRdb's copy, which holds only in-frame ones; the method was immunoSEQ multiplex PCR. Here the sample spans over 100,000 clones, approximately 83% being singletons. V lost 3 bases to trimming and J lost 0 bases; unmatched junction nucleotides: 12. CDR3 length: 18 amino acids. Germline V lookup: CDR1 MGHRA, CDR2 YSYEKL. The source is a woman in her 70s with acute or convalescent COVID-19. Sequencing was carried out using peripheral blood. The rearrangement uses TRBV4-1 and TRBJ2-3; the match to TRBD1 covers 7 bases. CDR3 DNA: TGCGCCAGCAGCCAGGGACAGAACATGATATCTAGCACAGATACGCAGTATTTT. It encodes CASSQGQNMISSTDTQYF.